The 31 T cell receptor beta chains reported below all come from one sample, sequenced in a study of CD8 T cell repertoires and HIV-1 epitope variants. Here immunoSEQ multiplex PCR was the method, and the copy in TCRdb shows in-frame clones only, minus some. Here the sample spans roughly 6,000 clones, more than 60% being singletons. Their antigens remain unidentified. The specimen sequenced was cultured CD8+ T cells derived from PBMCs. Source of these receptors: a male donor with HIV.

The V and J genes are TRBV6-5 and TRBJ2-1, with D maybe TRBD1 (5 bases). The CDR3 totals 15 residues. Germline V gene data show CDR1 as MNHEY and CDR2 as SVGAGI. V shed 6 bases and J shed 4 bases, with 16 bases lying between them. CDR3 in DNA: TGTGCCAGCAGCCCTAGTGGGGCGGTGTACAATGAGCAGTTCTTC. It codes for CASSPSGAVYNEQFF.

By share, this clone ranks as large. For the CDR3, the DNA is TGTGCCAGCAGCCTAGGGGACAGCGGGAGGGGTGGCTACACCTTC. Protein: CASSLGDSGRGGYTF. This chain links TRBV4-2 with TRBJ1-2; 7 nucleotides agree with TRBD1. This CDR3 region has 15 residues. Germline V gives CDR1 LGHNA, CDR2 YNFKEQ. V shed 4 bases, J shed 7 bases, and the junction held 12 bases outside the gene matches.

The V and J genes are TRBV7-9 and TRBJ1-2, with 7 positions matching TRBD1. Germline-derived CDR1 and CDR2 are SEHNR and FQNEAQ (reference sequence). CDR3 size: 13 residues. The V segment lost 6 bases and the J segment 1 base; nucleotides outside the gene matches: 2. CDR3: CASSRDSNYGYTF. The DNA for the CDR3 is TGTGCCAGCAGTCGGGACAGTAACTATGGCTACACCTTC.

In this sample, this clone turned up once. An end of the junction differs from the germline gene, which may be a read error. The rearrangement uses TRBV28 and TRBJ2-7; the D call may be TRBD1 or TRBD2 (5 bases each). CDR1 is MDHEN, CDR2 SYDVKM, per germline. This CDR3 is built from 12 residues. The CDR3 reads CAVGGSSYEQYF. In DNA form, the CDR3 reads TGCGCTGTTGGGGGTTCTTCCTACGAGCAGTACTTC.

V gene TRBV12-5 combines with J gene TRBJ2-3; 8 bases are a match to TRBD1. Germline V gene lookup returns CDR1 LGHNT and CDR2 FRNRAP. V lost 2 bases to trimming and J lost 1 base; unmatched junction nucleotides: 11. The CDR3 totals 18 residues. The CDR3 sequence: CASGLQTGEVLGTDTQYF. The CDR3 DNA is TGTGCTAGTGGTTTGCAGACAGGGGAAGTTTTGGGCACAGATACGCAGTATTTT.

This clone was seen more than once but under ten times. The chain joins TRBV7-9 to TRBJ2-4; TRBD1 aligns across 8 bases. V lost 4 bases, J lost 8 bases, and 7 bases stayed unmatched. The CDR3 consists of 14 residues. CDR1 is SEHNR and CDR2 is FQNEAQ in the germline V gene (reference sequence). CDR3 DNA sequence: TGTGCCAGCAGCTCGGACAGGGAGTGGCACATTCAGTACTTC. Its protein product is CASSSDREWHIQYF.

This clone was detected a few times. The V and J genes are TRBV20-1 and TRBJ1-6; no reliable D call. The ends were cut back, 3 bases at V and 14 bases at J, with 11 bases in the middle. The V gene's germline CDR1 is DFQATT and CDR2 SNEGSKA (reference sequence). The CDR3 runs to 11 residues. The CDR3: CSARDPQALHF. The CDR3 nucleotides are TGCAGTGCTAGGGACCCTCAAGCCCTCCACTTT.

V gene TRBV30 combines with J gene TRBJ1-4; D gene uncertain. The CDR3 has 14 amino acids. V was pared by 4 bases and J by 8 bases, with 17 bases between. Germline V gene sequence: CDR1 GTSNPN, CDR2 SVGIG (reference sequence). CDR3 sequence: CAWKEGWQAEKLFF. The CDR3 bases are TGTGCCTGGAAAGAAGGGTGGCAGGCCGAAAAACTGTTTTTT.

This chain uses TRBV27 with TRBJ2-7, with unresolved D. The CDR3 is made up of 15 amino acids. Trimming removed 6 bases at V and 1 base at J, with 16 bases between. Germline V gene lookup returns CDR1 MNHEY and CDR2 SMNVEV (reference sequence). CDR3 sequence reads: CASSPEGRLSYEQYF. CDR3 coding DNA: TGTGCCAGCAGCCCAGAAGGCAGGCTGTCCTACGAGCAGTACTTC.

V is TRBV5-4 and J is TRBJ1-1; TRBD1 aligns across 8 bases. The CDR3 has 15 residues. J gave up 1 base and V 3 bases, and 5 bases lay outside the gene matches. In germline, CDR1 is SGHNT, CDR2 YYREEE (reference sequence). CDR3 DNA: TGTGCCAGCAGCTCCGGACAGGGCCAGAACACTGAAGCTTTCTTT. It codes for CASSSGQGQNTEAFF.

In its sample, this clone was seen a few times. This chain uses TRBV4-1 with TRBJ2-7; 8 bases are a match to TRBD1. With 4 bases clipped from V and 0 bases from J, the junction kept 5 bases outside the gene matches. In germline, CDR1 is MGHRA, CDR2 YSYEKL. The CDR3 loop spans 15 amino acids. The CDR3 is CASSPGTGGSYEQYF. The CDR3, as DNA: TGCGCCAGCAGCCCCGGCACAGGGGGCTCCTACGAGCAGTACTTC.

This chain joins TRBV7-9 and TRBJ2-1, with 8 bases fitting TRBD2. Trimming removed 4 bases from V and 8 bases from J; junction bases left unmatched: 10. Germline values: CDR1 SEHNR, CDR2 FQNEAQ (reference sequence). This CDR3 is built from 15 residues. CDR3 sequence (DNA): TGTGCCAGCAGCTATCTTCCGGGACTAGAGGATGAGCAGTTCTTC. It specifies CASSYLPGLEDEQFF.

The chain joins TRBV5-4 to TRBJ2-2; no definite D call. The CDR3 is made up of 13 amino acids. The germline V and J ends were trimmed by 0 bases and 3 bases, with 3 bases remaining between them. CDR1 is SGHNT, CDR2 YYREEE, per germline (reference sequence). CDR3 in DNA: TGTGCCAGCAGCTTGGTCGACACCGGGGAGCTGTTTTTT. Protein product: CASSLVDTGELFF.

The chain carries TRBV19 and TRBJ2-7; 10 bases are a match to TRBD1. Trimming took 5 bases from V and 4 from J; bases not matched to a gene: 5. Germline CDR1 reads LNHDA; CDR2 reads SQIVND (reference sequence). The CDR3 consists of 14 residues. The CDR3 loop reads CASSPGTGDYEQYF. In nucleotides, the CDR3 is TGTGCCAGTAGTCCCGGGACAGGGGATTACGAGCAGTACTTC. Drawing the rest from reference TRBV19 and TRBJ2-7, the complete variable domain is DGGITQSPKYLFRKEGQNVTLSCEQNLNHDAMYWYRQDPGQGLRLIYYSQIVNDFQKGDIAEGYSVSREKKESFPLTVTSAQKNPTAFYLCASSPGTGDYEQYFGPGTRLTVT.

CDR3 DNA sequence: TGTGCCAGTAGTATCTTAAGCGGGAGGGCCAATGAGCAGTTCTTC. It yields the protein CASSILSGRANEQFF. The chain has TRBV19 and TRBJ2-1; the match to TRBD2 covers 10 bases. The V and J ends lost 3 bases and 6 bases, in that order; junction bases with no gene match: 5. This CDR3 has 15 residues. Per germline, CDR1 LNHDA and CDR2 SQIVND (reference sequence).

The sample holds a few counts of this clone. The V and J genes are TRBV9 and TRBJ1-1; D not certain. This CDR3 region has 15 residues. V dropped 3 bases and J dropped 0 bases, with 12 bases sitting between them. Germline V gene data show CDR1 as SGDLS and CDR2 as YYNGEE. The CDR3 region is CASSAGEILNTEAFF. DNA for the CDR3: TGTGCCAGCAGCGCCGGGGAGATTTTGAACACTGAAGCTTTCTTT.

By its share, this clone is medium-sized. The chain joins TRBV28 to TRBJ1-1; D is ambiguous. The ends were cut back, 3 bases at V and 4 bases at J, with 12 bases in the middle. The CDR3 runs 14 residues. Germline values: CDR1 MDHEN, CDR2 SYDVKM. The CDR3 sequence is CASSFRGWGTEAFF. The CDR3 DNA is TGTGCCAGCAGTTTTCGGGGATGGGGCACTGAAGCTTTCTTT.

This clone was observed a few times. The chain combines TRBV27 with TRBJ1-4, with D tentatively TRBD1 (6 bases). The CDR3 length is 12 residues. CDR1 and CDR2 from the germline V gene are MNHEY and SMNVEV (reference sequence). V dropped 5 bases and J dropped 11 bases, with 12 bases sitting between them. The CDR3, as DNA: TGTGCCAGCAGTCTGAGGGGGGAGAAACTGTTTTTT. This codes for CASSLRGEKLFF.

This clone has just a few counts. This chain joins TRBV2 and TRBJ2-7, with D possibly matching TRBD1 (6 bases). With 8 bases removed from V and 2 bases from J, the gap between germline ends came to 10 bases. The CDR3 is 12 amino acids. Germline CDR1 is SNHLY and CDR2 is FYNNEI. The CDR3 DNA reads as TGTGCCAGCGGGGGCAGAACCTACGAGCAGTACTTC. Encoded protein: CASGGRTYEQYF.

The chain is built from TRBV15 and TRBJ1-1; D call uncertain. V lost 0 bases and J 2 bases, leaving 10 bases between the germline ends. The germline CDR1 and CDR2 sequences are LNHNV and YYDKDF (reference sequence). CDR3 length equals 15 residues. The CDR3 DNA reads TGTGCCACCAGCAGAGACCGGGGTTTAAACACTGAAGCTTTCTTT. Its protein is CATSRDRGLNTEAFF.

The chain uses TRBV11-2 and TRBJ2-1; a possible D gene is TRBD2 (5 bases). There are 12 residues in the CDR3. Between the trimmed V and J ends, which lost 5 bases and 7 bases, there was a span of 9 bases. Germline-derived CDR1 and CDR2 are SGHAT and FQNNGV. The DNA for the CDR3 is TGTGCCAGCAGCCCGACGGGGAATGAGCAGTTCTTC. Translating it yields CASSPTGNEQFF.

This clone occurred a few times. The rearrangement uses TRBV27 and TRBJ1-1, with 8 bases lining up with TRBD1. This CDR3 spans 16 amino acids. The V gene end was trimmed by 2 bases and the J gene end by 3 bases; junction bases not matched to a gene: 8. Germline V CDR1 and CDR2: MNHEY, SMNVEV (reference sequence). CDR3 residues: CASSLLSGTGDTEAFF. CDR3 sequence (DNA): TGTGCCAGCAGTTTACTTTCCGGGACAGGAGACACTGAAGCTTTCTTT.

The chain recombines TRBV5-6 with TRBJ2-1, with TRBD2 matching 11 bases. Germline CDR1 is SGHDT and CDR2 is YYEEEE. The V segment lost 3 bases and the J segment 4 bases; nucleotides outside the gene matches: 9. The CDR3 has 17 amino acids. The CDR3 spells CASSYTTGLAVYNEQFF. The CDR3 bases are TGTGCCAGCAGCTATACCACGGGACTAGCGGTATACAATGAGCAGTTCTTC.

CDR3 bases: TGTGCCAGCAGCCAAGCGGGGGGTGAGCAGTTCTTC. Translating it yields CASSQAGGEQFF. The chain carries TRBV4-2 and TRBJ2-1; 7 bases align to TRBD2. The germline gives CDR1 LGHNA, CDR2 YNFKEQ. After removal of 1 base from V and 9 bases from J, the junction contained 0 bases not matched to a gene. CDR3 length: 12 amino acids.

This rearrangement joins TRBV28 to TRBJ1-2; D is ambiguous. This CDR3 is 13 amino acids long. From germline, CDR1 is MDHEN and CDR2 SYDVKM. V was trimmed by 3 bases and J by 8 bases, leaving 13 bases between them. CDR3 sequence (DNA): TGTGCCAGCAGTTTGTCGGTGGTTGGGGGCTACACCTTC. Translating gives CASSLSVVGGYTF.

The CDR3 coding sequence is TGTGCCAGCAGCTCAGGGGTGCGTGGAAACACCATATATTTT. Protein product: CASSSGVRGNTIYF. This chain links TRBV9 with TRBJ1-3; a weak D match, TRBD1 (6 bases). This CDR3 has 14 amino acids. Trimming took off 4 bases at V and 3 bases at J, with 11 bases between the two ends. Germline V gene data show CDR1 as SGDLS and CDR2 as YYNGEE.

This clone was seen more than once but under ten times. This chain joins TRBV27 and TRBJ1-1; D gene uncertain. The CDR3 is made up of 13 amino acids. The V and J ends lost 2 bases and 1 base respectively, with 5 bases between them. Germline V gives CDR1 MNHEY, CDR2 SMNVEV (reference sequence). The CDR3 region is CASSLTENTEAFF. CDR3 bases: TGTGCCAGCAGTTTAACAGAGAACACTGAAGCTTTCTTT.

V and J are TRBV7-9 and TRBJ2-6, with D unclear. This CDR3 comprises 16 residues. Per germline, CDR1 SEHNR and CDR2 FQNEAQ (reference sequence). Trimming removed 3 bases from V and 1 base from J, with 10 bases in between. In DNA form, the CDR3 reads TGTGCCAGCAGCTTCAATTCGGAGTCTGGGGCCAACGTCCTGACTTTC. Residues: CASSFNSESGANVLTF.

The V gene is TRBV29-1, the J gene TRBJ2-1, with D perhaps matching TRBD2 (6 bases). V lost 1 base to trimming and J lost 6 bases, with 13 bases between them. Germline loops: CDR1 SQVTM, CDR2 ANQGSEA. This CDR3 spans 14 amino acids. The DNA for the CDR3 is TGCAGCGTTGAAGTGGACGGGAGTGGCAATGAGCAGTTCTTC. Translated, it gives CSVEVDGSGNEQFF.

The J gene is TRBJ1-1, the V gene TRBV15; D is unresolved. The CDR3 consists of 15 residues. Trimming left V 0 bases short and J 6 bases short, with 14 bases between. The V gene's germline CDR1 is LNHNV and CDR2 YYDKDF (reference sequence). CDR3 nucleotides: TGTGCCACCAGCAGAGACAAGGTCCGGTTCGCTGAAGCTTTCTTT. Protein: CATSRDKVRFAEAFF.

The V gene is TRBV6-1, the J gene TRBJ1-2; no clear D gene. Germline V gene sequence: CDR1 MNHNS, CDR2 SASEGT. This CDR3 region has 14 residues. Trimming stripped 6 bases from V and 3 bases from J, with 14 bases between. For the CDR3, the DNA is TGTGCCAGCAGCGGACGCCTTGGGGACTATGGCTACACCTTC. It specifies CASSGRLGDYGYTF.